These T cell receptor beta chains were read from a single sample in a study of T cell repertoires in cytomegalovirus infection. These receptors lack a known antigen. Using its own MiXCR run on the reads, TCRdb lists one record per CDR3 protein. This sample has some 940,000 distinct CDR3 sequences; roughly 30% occur once, and the top ten carry around 15%. Sequences were derived from cultured CD8+ T cells from PBMCs, sampled from culture after CMV antigen stimulation. These TCRs come from a human donor in good health (CMV status not recorded). Some clones in this sample may be carry-over from other donors' samples. CDR3s include the opening cysteine and the closing phenylalanine or tryptophan.

>TRBV11-2
CASSGGDRAYEQYF
>TRBV6-1
CASREGGQYEQYF
>TRBV7-8
CASSLFDEAFF
>TRBV7-6
CASTTFFPLSYTF
>TRBV5-4
CASTRGVEAFF
>TRBV7-2
CASSLSRGGGDGIIQYF
>TRBV6-5
CASSYGDGPSSNYGYTF
>TRBV11-2
CASSLGFRDSDWNRELFF
>TRBV12-3/TRBV12-4
CASIPYPTSGRTDTQYF
>TRBV19
CASRNRGVNTEAFF
>TRBV7-9
CASSIQEAFF
>TRBV27
CASSFRGPLNEQFF
>TRBV19
CASSIDRETQYF
>TRBV5-6
CASSGPGTGATDTQYF
>TRBV4-1
CASSQGTGTETQYF
>TRBV12-3/TRBV12-4
CASSWGRYNEQFF
>TRBV18
CASSPPEGGWNYGYTF
>TRBV15
CATSPTGGSYNEQFF
>TRBV6-2/TRBV6-3
CASSTTDRPPNYGYTF
>TRBV20-1
CSARDERVGHINGYTF
>TRBV7-9
CASSLVLKTYGYTF
>TRBV27
CASWSSVHAFF
>TRBV7-9
CASSLRGSANTGELFF
>TRBV7-8
CASSLELAGSTDTQYF
>TRBV11-3
CASSPHMGETQYF
>TRBV27
CASSSFESDRLRYGYTF
>TRBV7-3
CASSWEGRGDKQFF
>TRBV24-1
CATSDVHTGHEQFF
>TRBV6-1
CASSVSRDNRADGCTF
>TRBV7-9
CASSTSRGGQRPEAFF
>TRBV7-9
CASVPLDRGHNEQFF
>TRBV12-3/TRBV12-4
CASSSRRVYYEQYF
>TRBV28
CASSFPGSNQPQHF
>TRBV6-8
CASSDEAGLSYEQYF
>TRBV12-3/TRBV12-4
CASSPRDRSYEQYF
>TRBV5-4
CASSSTPGQGVGYEQYF
>TRBV6-5
CASRRGDGYTF
>TRBV4-2
CASSRSGTGGYNEQFF
>TRBV20-1
CSARVPTVNTEAFF
>TRBV28
CASSTRGAGELFF
>TRBV19
CASNQDYNSPLHF
>TRBV18
CASSLGLDLAKNIQYF
>TRBV29-1
CSVEDPSGGYTF
>TRBV5-6
CASSGEGAPDTGELFF
>TRBV19
CASSIRDRKLDEQFF
>TRBV20-1
CSARGTGRSYEQYF
>TRBV27
CASSLVGHPINEQFF
>TRBV6-5
CASSERDTQYF
>TRBV20-1
CSANPTGPKLTEAFF
>TRBV19
CASTPLWTRRTVNTEAFF
>TRBV7-6
CASSSPTGGLGYTGELFF
>TRBV20-1
CSARGRGKGGNTEAFF
>TRBV5-1
CASSSYSGGPNYNEQFF
>TRBV7-4
CASSFPGPDEQFF